Below, 18 T cell receptor beta chains from the same sample are listed, as sequenced in a study of blood T cell repertoires in COVID-19. Sequencing was performed with immunoSEQ multiplex PCR; in TCRdb, only in-frame clones are kept and a portion is missing. The table lists approximately 260,000 clones, 82% of them singletons. Sequenced sample: peripheral blood. Every receptor here comes from a woman aged 60-75 years with active or convalescent COVID-19.

The V call is TRBV6-5, the J call TRBJ1-1; D gene ambiguous. Deletions cut 4 bases from V and 5 bases from J, with 8 bases between. The CDR3 is made up of 12 amino acids. The germline CDR1 and CDR2 sequences are MNHEY and SVGAGI. The CDR3 DNA sequence: TGTGCCAGCAGTTGGGCGGGAACTGAAGCTTTCTTT. Its protein is CASSWAGTEAFF.

The chain uses TRBV7-6 and TRBJ2-3; 9 bases match TRBD2. After removal of 4 bases from V and 0 bases from J, the junction contained 2 bases not matched to a gene. Germline CDR1 reads SGHVS; CDR2 reads FNYEAQ. CDR3 length equals 15 residues. CDR3 sequence reads: CASSSRGGSTDTQYF. CDR3 coding DNA: TGTGCCAGCAGCTCGCGGGGGGGTAGCACAGATACGCAGTATTTT.

The chain employs TRBV9 and TRBJ1-2, with 7 positions matching TRBD1. Germline-derived CDR1 and CDR2 are SGDLS and YYNGEE. Trimming cost V 0 bases and J 8 bases; bases outside gene matches: 4. CDR3 length equals 13 residues. The CDR3 loop is CASSVATTGGYTF. The CDR3 DNA is TGTGCCAGCAGCGTAGCTACGACAGGGGGCTACACCTTC.

V gene TRBV25-1 combines with J gene TRBJ2-3, with 8 bases matching TRBD2. This CDR3 comprises 15 residues. V dropped 5 bases and J dropped 3; count of bases not matched to a gene: 7. Per germline, CDR1 MGHDK and CDR2 SYGVNS. CDR3 DNA sequence: TGTGCCAGCAGTATACTAAGCGGGGGAACAGATACGCAGTATTTT. Protein sequence: CASSILSGGTDTQYF.

The chain couples TRBV6-5 to TRBJ2-7; TRBD2 matches 12 bases. The CDR3 is made up of 16 amino acids. With 4 bases clipped from V and 2 bases from J, the junction kept 6 bases outside the gene matches. Per the germline V gene, CDR1 is MNHEY and CDR2 is SVGAGI. The CDR3 bases are TGTGCCAGCAGTTCCCTTACTAGCGGGGGGACCTACGAGCAGTACTTC. Its protein is CASSSLTSGGTYEQYF.

The chain combines TRBV11-1 with TRBJ2-5; possible D gene TRBD1, 5 bases. Looked up from germline, CDR1 is SGHAT and CDR2 is FQDESV (reference sequence). Trimming left V 5 bases short and J 2 bases short, with 18 bases between. CDR3 length: 16 amino acids. In DNA, the CDR3 is TGTGCCAGCAGCCCAGGATGGGGCGCGAGACAAGAGACCCAGTACTTC. It encodes CASSPGWGARQETQYF.

The chain uses TRBV9 and TRBJ2-2; maybe TRBD2 (7 bases). CDR1 and CDR2 (germline): SGDLS, YYNGEE. This CDR3 contains 17 residues. The germline V and J ends were trimmed by 4 bases and 0 bases, with 16 bases remaining between them. The CDR3 reads CASSLSGGAANTGELFF. The CDR3 DNA reads TGTGCCAGCAGCCTCTCGGGGGGCGCAGCGAACACCGGGGAGCTGTTTTTT.

The chain links TRBV18 to TRBJ2-7, with TRBD2 matching 8 bases. The CDR3 runs to 15 residues. Losses at the gene ends were 3 bases for V and 0 bases for J; bases not matched to a gene: 4. The germline V gene encodes CDR1 KGHSH and CDR2 LQKENI. The CDR3 spells CASSPSGGASYEQYF. The CDR3 DNA sequence: TGTGCCAGCTCACCGTCCGGGGGGGCCTCCTACGAGCAGTACTTC. Filled out from reference TRBV18 and TRBJ2-7, the complete variable domain reads NAGVMQNPRHLVRRRGQEARLRCSPMKGHSHVYWYRQLPEEGLKFMVYLQKENIIDESGMPKERFSAEFPKEGPSILRIQQVVRGDSAAYFCASSPSGGASYEQYFGPGTRLTVT.

The chain has TRBV10-3 and TRBJ1-2, with TRBD1 matching over 8 bases. The CDR3 has 13 amino acids. V was pared by 4 bases and J by 5 bases, with 3 bases of the junction left unmatched. Germline CDR1 and CDR2: ENHRY and SYGVKD. In DNA form, the CDR3 reads TGTGCCATCAGTGCGACAGGGGTTTATGGCTACACCTTC. It is translated as CAISATGVYGYTF.

The V gene is TRBV6-2 or TRBV6-3, the J gene TRBJ1-5; tentative D call: TRBD1 (5 bases). In germline, CDR1 is MNHEY, CDR2 SVGEGT. V was pared by 2 bases and J by 5 bases, with 16 bases between. This CDR3 is built from 16 residues. The CDR3 nucleotides read TGTGCCAGCAGTTACCCCCCTCGACAGTTCCATCAGCCCCAGCATTTT. Amino acids: CASSYPPRQFHQPQHF.

Concerning this clone: Germline and junction disagree at one end, which may indicate a read error. The rearrangement joins TRBV28 to TRBJ1-3; 7 bases are shared with TRBD1. In germline, CDR1 is MDHEN, CDR2 SYDVKM. The CDR3 is 14 residues long. CDR3 region: CASSQGGSRNTIYF. CDR3 bases: TGTGCCAGCAGTCAAGGGGGCTCTAGAAACACCATATATTTT.

The gene calls are TRBV6-5 and TRBJ2-5; D is possibly TRBD2 (6 bases). The V gene's germline CDR1 is MNHEY and CDR2 SVGAGI. CDR3 length: 14 residues. V was trimmed by 5 bases and J by 4 bases, leaving 14 bases between them. CDR3 in DNA: TGTGCCAGCAGTATGGACTACCGGGGAGAGACCCAGTACTTC. Translation gives CASSMDYRGETQYF.

A word on this clone: Germline is not matched at one junction end, which may reflect a read error. The CDR3 sequence is CASSPTGAHQETQYF. CDR3 nucleotides: TGTGCTAGCAGCCCGACAGGGGCCCATCAAGAGACCCAGTACTTC. This chain connects TRBV7-7 to TRBJ2-5; 8 positions match TRBD1. The CDR3 totals 15 residues. Per germline, CDR1 SSHAT and CDR2 FNYEAQ (reference sequence).

The rearrangement uses TRBV29-1 and TRBJ2-3, with 9 bases fitting TRBD1. Looked up from germline, CDR1 is SQVTM and CDR2 is ANQGSEA. The CDR3 extends over 14 amino acids. J gave up 3 bases and V 7 bases, and 8 bases lay outside the gene matches. CDR3 DNA sequence: TGCAGCGCCGGAGGACAGGGGATAACAGATACGCAGTATTTT. Translated: CSAGGQGITDTQYF.

The V and J genes are TRBV7-9 and TRBJ1-6; possible D gene TRBD1, 6 bases. The CDR3 totals 15 residues. V was pared by 1 base and J by 5 bases, with 9 bases between. Germline V gene lookup returns CDR1 SEHNR and CDR2 FQNEAQ (reference sequence). Here the CDR3 DNA reads TGTGCCAGCAGCTTAGGGGACACAAATAATTCACCCCTCCACTTT. This gives the protein CASSLGDTNNSPLHF.

The chain has TRBV5-1 and TRBJ2-1, with D possibly matching TRBD1 (6 bases). Between the trimmed V and J ends, which lost 3 bases and 2 bases, there was a span of 12 bases. Germline V gene data show CDR1 as SGHRS and CDR2 as YFSETQ. The CDR3 totals 15 residues. The CDR3 coding sequence is TGCGCCAGCAGCTCTTCAGGGGCACCCTACAATGAGCAGTTCTTC. This sequence encodes CASSSSGAPYNEQFF. Combining the CDR3 with reference TRBV5-1 and TRBJ2-1 gives the whole variable domain KAGVTQTPRYLIKTRGQQVTLSCSPISGHRSVSWYQQTPGQGLQFLFEYFSETQRNKGNFPGRFSGRQFSNSRSEMNVSTLELGDSALYLCASSSSGAPYNEQFFGPGTRLTVL.

V and J are TRBV6-2 or TRBV6-3 and TRBJ2-5; the match to TRBD2 covers 13 bases. Germline assignment: CDR1 MNHEY and CDR2 SVGEGT. V was clipped by 5 bases and J by 12 bases; unmatched bases: 12. The CDR3 contains 15 residues. The CDR3 nucleotides are TGTGCCAGCAGTCAGGGACTAGCGGGGCCAGCTACCAAGTACTTC. Its translation is CASSQGLAGPATKYF.

This chain connects TRBV4-1 to TRBJ2-1, with 7 bases lining up with TRBD2. V trimming: 3 bases; J trimming: 1 base; junction bases outside the gene matches: 3. Germline V gene lookup returns CDR1 MGHRA and CDR2 YSYEKL. This CDR3 contains 15 residues. The CDR3 coding sequence is TGCGCCAGCAGCCATGATAGCGGGTCCTACAATGAGCAGTTCTTC. It yields the protein CASSHDSGSYNEQFF.